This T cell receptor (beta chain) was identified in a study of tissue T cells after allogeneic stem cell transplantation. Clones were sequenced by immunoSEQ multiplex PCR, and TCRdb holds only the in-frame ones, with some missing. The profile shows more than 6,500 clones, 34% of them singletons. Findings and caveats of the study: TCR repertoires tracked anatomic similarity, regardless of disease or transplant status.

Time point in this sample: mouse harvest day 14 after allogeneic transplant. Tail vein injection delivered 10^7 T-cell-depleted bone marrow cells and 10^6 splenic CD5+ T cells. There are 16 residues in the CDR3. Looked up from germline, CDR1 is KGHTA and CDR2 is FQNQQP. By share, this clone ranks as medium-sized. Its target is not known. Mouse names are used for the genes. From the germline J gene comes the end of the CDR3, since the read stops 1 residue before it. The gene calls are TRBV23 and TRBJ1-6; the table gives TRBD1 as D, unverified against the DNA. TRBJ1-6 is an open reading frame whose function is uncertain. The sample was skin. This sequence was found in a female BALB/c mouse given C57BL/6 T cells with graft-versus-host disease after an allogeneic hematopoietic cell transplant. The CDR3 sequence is CSSSQSTVSYNSPLYF. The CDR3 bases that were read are TGCTCCAGCAGTCAATCGACAGTTTCCTATAATTCGCCCCTCTAC.